This T cell receptor beta chain came from a study of cytomegalovirus exposure and HLA in healthy donors. The CDR3 sequence is 16 residues long. Germline-derived CDR1 and CDR2 are MNHNS and SASEGT. With 0 bases clipped from V and 6 bases from J, the junction kept 8 bases outside the gene matches. The PCR made use of 60 Vbeta and 13 Jbeta primers. In the authors' methods: Approximately 11 million shared chains were among approximately 80 million unique TCR beta chains counted in a later analysis. The protocol was immunoSEQ multiplex PCR, while the TCRdb copy is restricted to in-frame clones and leaves out a portion. The V and J calls and the clone size are those of that table, but D and trimming were determined from the DNA. Counted here are about 130,000 clones, approximately 62% occurring once; the ten biggest clones make up over 1.5%. Study-wide results and caveats: Highly shared sequence variants in one cluster were likely a sequencing artifact. Equally common other TCR beta chains were less clonally expanded than HLA-associated ones, a later analysis found.

The records do not include a CMV serostatus for this donor. This clone was counted a single time. The antigen is not known. The rearrangement uses TRBV6-1 and TRBJ2-4, with 7 bases identical to TRBD2. The sample consisted of PBMCs. The source is a human donor in good health. CDR3 nucleotides: TGTGCCAGCAGTGAAGCGAGGGGCGGGAGCCGAAACATTCAGTACTTC. Its protein is CASSEARGGSRNIQYF.